A single sample is the source of the 16 T cell receptor beta chains below, sequenced in a study of CD8+CD57+ T cells in acquired aplastic anemia. Genomic DNA constituted the template upon which TCR beta VDJ and CDR3 profiling was performed. Using its own MiXCR run on the reads, TCRdb lists one record per CDR3 protein. The data contain roughly 80,000 distinct CDR3 sequences, roughly 70% of them singletons. CD8+CD57+ cell expansion had been shown by flow cytometry in patients chosen for sequencing. Source material: sorted CD4+, CD8+, or CD8+CD57+ T cells (not recorded which) from PBMCs. These receptors all come from a human donor with aplastic anemia.

The chain joins TRBV15 to TRBJ2-5; 7 bases are a match to TRBD1. CDR1 is LNHNV and CDR2 is YYDKDF in the germline V gene (reference sequence). The CDR3 loop spans 13 amino acids. J lost 4 bases, V lost 10 bases, and 9 bases had no gene match. The CDR3 loop reads CASSPRQGETQYF. Written as DNA, the CDR3 is TGTGCCAGCAGTCCCCGACAGGGAGAGACCCAGTACTTC.

In its sample, this clonotype was seen many times. The chain carries TRBV5-1 and TRBJ2-7; 9 nucleotides agree with TRBD2. Germline values: CDR1 SGHRS, CDR2 YFSETQ. The J segment lost 5 bases and the V segment lost 0 bases, leaving 6 bases of the junction unmatched. The CDR3 has 15 amino acids. The CDR3 here is CASSLGAGGLHEQYF. The CDR3 DNA follows: TGCGCCAGCAGCTTGGGGGCGGGAGGGCTCCACGAGCAGTACTTC.

The chain carries TRBV11-2 and TRBJ2-2; possible D gene TRBD1, 6 bases. CDR1 is SGHAT, CDR2 FQNNGV, per germline. V shed 5 bases and J shed 4 bases, with 17 bases lying between them. The CDR3 consists of 16 residues. The CDR3 protein is CASSPSYRAGTGELFF. The CDR3 DNA is TGTGCCAGCAGCCCTAGCTACAGGGCGGGCACCGGGGAGCTGTTTTTT.

This clonotype was seen only a few times. The chain is built from TRBV15 and TRBJ2-7; D may be TRBD1 or TRBD2 (5 bases each). The CDR3 totals 16 residues. Germline V gives CDR1 LNHNV, CDR2 YYDKDF (reference sequence). Trimming removed 2 bases from V and 0 bases from J, with 14 bases in between. CDR3 region: CATSRQQRGSSYEQYF. The DNA of the CDR3 is TGTGCCACCAGCAGACAACAGAGGGGCAGCTCCTACGAGCAGTACTTC.

The chain recombines TRBV10-3 with TRBJ2-1; D is uncertain. V was pared by 0 bases and J by 9 bases, with 9 bases between. Per germline, CDR1 ENHRY and CDR2 SYGVKD. CDR3 size: 13 residues. CDR3 sequence: CAISESGVGEQFF. The CDR3 DNA follows: TGTGCCATCAGTGAGTCCGGTGTCGGTGAGCAGTTCTTC.

This clonotype came up a few times. The chain joins TRBV2 to TRBJ1-1; weak D call: TRBD1 (5 bases). V was cut by 10 bases and J by 1 base, with 10 bases left in between. The germline CDR1 and CDR2 sequences are SNHLY and FYNNEI. The CDR3 has 12 amino acids. CDR3 amino acids: CANQRGNTEAFF. The CDR3 coding sequence is TGTGCCAACCAGAGGGGGAACACTGAAGCTTTCTTT. Combining the CDR3 with reference TRBV2 and TRBJ1-1 gives the whole variable domain EPEVTQTPSHQVTQMGQEVILRCVPISNHLYFYWYRQILGQKVEFLVSFYNNEISEKSEIFDDQFSVERPDGSNFTLKIRSTKLEDSAMYFCANQRGNTEAFFGQGTRLTVV.

This chain joins TRBV19 and TRBJ2-2, with D hard to call. The CDR3 has 12 amino acids. The germline gives CDR1 LNHDA, CDR2 SQIVND (reference sequence). Deletions cut 8 bases from V and 6 bases from J, with 10 bases between. The CDR3 region is CASGVRPGELFF. The CDR3 DNA is TGTGCCAGTGGGGTCCGACCCGGGGAGCTGTTTTTT.

This clonotype occurred a few times. The chain has TRBV15 and TRBJ2-2; D remains ambiguous. V lost 1 base and J 0 bases, leaving 12 bases between the germline ends. The CDR3 covers 17 residues. Germline V gene sequence: CDR1 LNHNV, CDR2 YYDKDF (reference sequence). This chain's CDR3 is CATSRVVGTANTGELFF. The CDR3 coding sequence is TGTGCCACCAGCAGAGTTGTCGGAACAGCGAACACCGGGGAGCTGTTTTTT.

Regarding this clonotype: The germline gene is not matched at one end of the junction; a read error may be the cause. The CDR3 spells CARSYGQGQQYF. CDR3 DNA: TGTGCCAGGAGCTACGGACAGGGACAGCAGTACTTC. The V gene is TRBV7-9, the J gene TRBJ2-7; 8 positions agree with TRBD1. CDR1 and CDR2 from the germline V gene are SEHNR and FQNEAQ (reference sequence). The CDR3 is made up of 12 amino acids.

CDR3 sequence (DNA): TGTGCCATCAGTGGAGCCCCGGCCGTTAATCAGCCCCAGCATTTT. Residues: CAISGAPAVNQPQHF. The V and J genes are TRBV10-3 and TRBJ1-5, with D uncertain. The germline V and J ends were trimmed by 4 bases and 4 bases, with 14 bases remaining between them. Germline V gene data show CDR1 as ENHRY and CDR2 as SYGVKD. The CDR3 contains 15 residues.

The chain links TRBV7-9 to TRBJ1-1; D is unresolved. Trimming shortened V by 4 bases and J by 8 bases, and 11 bases separated the two germline ends. The CDR3 loop spans 12 amino acids. Germline CDR1 reads SEHNR; CDR2 reads FQNEAQ (reference sequence). This CDR3 is CASSSHWGEAFF. The CDR3 region has the DNA TGTGCCAGCAGCTCCCATTGGGGAGAAGCTTTCTTT.

The chain combines TRBV9 with TRBJ1-2; D ambiguous. The V and J ends lost 0 bases and 1 base respectively, with 13 bases between them. Germline values: CDR1 SGDLS, CDR2 YYNGEE. The CDR3 sequence is 16 residues long. CDR3 sequence (DNA): TGTGCCAGCAGCGTAGCTCGGGAAGGGCATAACTATGGCTACACCTTC. Translated: CASSVAREGHNYGYTF. Combining the CDR3 with reference TRBV9 and TRBJ1-2 gives the whole variable domain DSGVTQTPKHLITATGQRVTLRCSPRSGDLSVYWYQQSLDQGLQFLIQYYNGEERAKGNILERFSAQQFPDLHSELNLSSLELGDSALYFCASSVAREGHNYGYTFGSGTRLTVV.

The chain joins TRBV20-1 to TRBJ2-5; TRBD2 matches 11 bases. The CDR3 runs 15 residues. Germline V CDR1 and CDR2: DFQATT, SNEGSKA (reference sequence). Losses at the gene ends were 0 bases for V and 4 bases for J; bases not matched to a gene: 4. The DNA for the CDR3 is TGCAGTGCTAGAGACATAGCGGGAGGGTCAGAGACCCAGTACTTC. This sequence encodes CSARDIAGGSETQYF.

The rearrangement joins TRBV7-2 to TRBJ2-1; D not certain. The CDR3 length is 13 residues. The V and J ends lost 5 bases and 4 bases respectively, with 9 bases between them. Germline values: CDR1 SGHTA, CDR2 FQGNSA. CDR3 coding DNA: TGTGCCAGCAGCCCGGGTTCTTACAATGAGCAGTTCTTC. Protein product: CASSPGSYNEQFF.

This chain links TRBV10-3 with TRBJ2-1, with TRBD2 matching over 7 bases. Trimming at V came to 3 bases and at J to 8 bases, leaving 10 bases not matched to a gene. The CDR3 sequence is 15 residues long. CDR1 ENHRY and CDR2 SYGVKD come from the germline V gene. CDR3 DNA: TGTGCCATCAGTGATAGGGAGGGCCCGTCAGATGAGCAGTTCTTC. This translates into CAISDREGPSDEQFF.

This clonotype was recorded once. V usage is TRBV7-8 and J usage is TRBJ2-7; unclear D gene. The CDR3 is 13 amino acids. Trimming stripped 4 bases from V and 7 bases from J, with 14 bases between. Germline V lookup: CDR1 SGHVS, CDR2 FQNEAQ. This chain's CDR3 is CASSSSGGQEQYF. The CDR3 coding sequence is TGTGCCAGCAGCTCCTCTGGTGGGCAAGAGCAGTACTTC. Combining the CDR3 with reference TRBV7-8 and TRBJ2-7 gives the whole variable domain GAGVSQSPRYKVAKRGQDVALRCDPISGHVSLFWYQQALGQGPEFLTYFQNEAQLDKSGLPSDRFFAERPEGSVSTLKIQRTQQEDSAVYLCASSSSGGQEQYFGPGTRLTVT.